A selection of T cell receptor beta chains follows, all from one sample in a study of tumor and adjacent non-tumor tissue in lung cancer. TCRdb re-called the multiplex PCR reads with MiXCR, one entry per CDR3 protein. The table shows more than 55,000 distinct CDR3 sequences, with more than 55% occurring only once. The specimen was distant non-tumor lung tissue. The origin of the receptors is a man between 65 and 80 years old with non-small cell lung cancer. Both conserved end residues are trimmed from each CDR3. Not all rows give a size; the values are once, few, many and, for expanded clones, a class.

abundance	v_gene	j_gene	CDR3aa
NA	TRBV10-1	TRBJ2-7	ASGVRASGEQY
NA	TRBV28	TRBJ1-2	VSSGKQGQGEGYGYT
NA	TRBV7-9	TRBJ1-5	ASSSTMGSPQPQH
NA	TRBV12-3/TRBV12-4	TRBJ2-7	ASTYYRENEQY
NA	TRBV29-1	TRBJ1-5	SVDIRTWGSSNQPQH
NA	TRBV4-2	TRBJ2-7	ASSQESLGGPNSYKQY
many	TRBV20-1	TRBJ2-5	SLGDSY
NA	TRBV7-9	TRBJ2-7	VSSLAGTSEQY
many	TRBV5-4	TRBJ2-1	ASSWHYNEQF
few	TRBV5-4	TRBJ2-2	ASNPGTGGFTGELF
many	TRBV28	TRBJ1-4	ASSLTGGVEKLF
few	TRBV5-1	TRBJ2-7	ASKQSQDRYEQY
NA	TRBV5-1	TRBJ2-5	ASGRGGQETQY
NA	TRBV6-1	TRBJ2-7	ASSYDRGPIVQY
few	TRBV7-3	TRBJ2-2	ASSLSPAVVRTGELF
many	TRBV11-2	TRBJ1-1	ASSLDHGGGEAF
many	TRBV12-3/TRBV12-4	TRBJ2-5	ASSLAQETQY
many	TRBV28	TRBJ2-7	ASSPMTGWPYEQY
many	TRBV14	TRBJ2-2	ASRFRGTGELF
NA	TRBV19	TRBJ1-4	ACSILRGATNEKLF
many	TRBV5-4	TRBJ2-7	ASSSGGTSGRYEQY
NA	TRBV28	TRBJ2-7	ASSFPGTGVPSRWEQY
NA	TRBV11-1	TRBJ2-5	DNTRGDPQETQY
NA	TRBV29-1	TRBJ2-7	GVSVWQGMDEQY
NA	TRBV6-2/TRBV6-3	TRBJ2-3	VSSFPGTRGGPIADTQY
few	TRBV6-1	TRBJ2-6	ASSAEDSYGANVLT
many	TRBV6-6	TRBJ1-3	ASSLRGLGNTIY
NA	TRBV10-2	TRBJ2-7	TGMGRGDKQY
NA	TRBV11-1	TRBJ2-4	ASSRRSGSRKNIQY
few	TRBV4-2	TRBJ1-6	ASSQEGGNSSLH
NA	TRBV7-9	TRBJ2-7	ASSPDRGRYEQY
once	TRBV20-1	TRBJ1-1	IDRTPDVNTEAF
many	TRBV4-1	TRBJ2-7	ASSQGQGSYEQY
NA	TRBV11-2	TRBJ2-7	AGSPIPGLENEQY
many	TRBV6-5	TRBJ2-1	ASSPDGFLGNEQF
NA	TRBV11-3	TRBJ2-1	ASSLLAVVNNEEF
NA	TRBV20-1	TRBJ1-1	SARDRGQGTEVF
many	TRBV12-3/TRBV12-4	TRBJ2-1	ASSHRTSRHEQF
many	TRBV12-3/TRBV12-4	TRBJ2-7	ASKRAGGPYEQY
NA	TRBV2	TRBJ1-5	ASSTYGTGTGQPQH
NA	TRBV4-2	TRBJ1-4	ASGQGAQHAANEKLF